One sample yielded the 27 T cell receptor beta chains listed below, sequenced in a study of T cell repertoires in cytomegalovirus infection. Their antigens are not known. TCRdb recomputed calls from the reads with MiXCR, one row per CDR3 protein. Found here are about half a million distinct CDR3 sequences, roughly a third of them singletons; the top ten hold about a sixth. The material was cultured PBMCs, obtained from culture after CMV antigen stimulation. These receptors all come from a human donor in good health (CMV status not recorded). Some clones in this sample may be carry-over from other donors' samples.

This rearrangement joins TRBV5-1 to TRBJ2-1; 16 bases agree with TRBD2. V was pared by 5 bases and J by 1 base, with 6 bases of the junction left unmatched. Germline V gene lookup returns CDR1 SGHRS and CDR2 YFSETQ. This CDR3 has 18 residues. In nucleotides, the CDR3 is TGCGCCAGCAGACCGGGACTAGCGGGAGGGCCGTCCTACAATGAGCAGTTCTTC. Protein product: CASRPGLAGGPSYNEQFF.

This clonotype was observed at least ten times. This chain links TRBV7-2 with TRBJ1-5; D not certain. This CDR3 is 13 amino acids long. Germline V gene sequence: CDR1 SGHTA, CDR2 FQGNSA. Trimming pared 1 base from V and 4 bases from J, leaving 5 bases between. The CDR3: CASSLGRNQPQHF. CDR3 sequence (DNA): TGTGCCAGCAGCTTAGGGAGAAATCAGCCCCAGCATTTT.

V usage is TRBV19 and J usage is TRBJ2-3; D may match TRBD1 or TRBD2 (5 bases each). Germline V CDR1 and CDR2: LNHDA, SQIVND (reference sequence). The CDR3 extends over 15 amino acids. V was shortened by 5 bases and J by 9 bases, with 21 bases between the two germline ends. The CDR3 coding sequence is TGTGCCAGTAGTCCTGGGACCGGATTCGCAGGGACGCAGTATTTT. Its protein is CASSPGTGFAGTQYF.

In its sample, this clonotype was seen many times. The gene calls are TRBV7-2 and TRBJ2-7; 11 bases align to TRBD2. J lost 1 base, V lost 3 bases, and 2 bases had no gene match. This CDR3 has 15 residues. Germline values: CDR1 SGHTA, CDR2 FQGNSA. The CDR3 spells CASSLTSGASYEQYV. The CDR3 DNA is TGTGCCAGCAGCTTGACTAGCGGGGCGTCCTACGAGCAGTACGTC.

This clonotype has more than one count but fewer than ten. The J gene is TRBJ1-5, the V gene TRBV2; D remains unclear. This CDR3 region has 17 residues. Germline V gene data show CDR1 as SNHLY and CDR2 as FYNNEI. V lost 0 bases, J lost 1 base, and 13 bases lay in between. As DNA, the CDR3 is TGTGCCAGCAGTGAAGCGCTTCGGGCCGGAAGCAATCAGCCCCAGCATTTT. It yields the protein CASSEALRAGSNQPQHF.

The genes are TRBV20-1 and TRBJ1-1; D not certain. V was shortened by 0 bases and J by 3 bases, with 14 bases between the two germline ends. CDR1 and CDR2 from the germline V gene are DFQATT and SNEGSKA (reference sequence). This CDR3 spans 15 amino acids. DNA for the CDR3: TGCAGTGCTAGAGATGAGCCGGGGAGGTACACTGAAGCTTTCTTT. Amino acids: CSARDEPGRYTEAFF.

This chain uses TRBV11-2 with TRBJ2-3, with D maybe TRBD2 (5 bases). The length of the CDR3 is 12 residues. Germline V gene sequence: CDR1 SGHAT, CDR2 FQNNGV. V lost 11 bases and J lost 2, with 11 bases in between. For the CDR3, the DNA is TGTGCCCTTCAGGACTTCACAGATACGCAGTATTTT. This sequence encodes CALQDFTDTQYF.

This clonotype came up a few times. This sequence joins TRBV27 and TRBJ2-5; unclear D gene. CDR1 and CDR2 (germline): MNHEY, SMNVEV (reference sequence). This CDR3 contains 14 residues. V was pared by 2 bases and J by 10 bases, with 17 bases between. CDR3 nucleotide sequence: TGTGCCAGCAGTTTAAAGGGCCCCGGCCGAGACCAGTACTTC. Encoded protein: CASSLKGPGRDQYF.

The chain joins TRBV20-1 to TRBJ2-2, with a weak D call TRBD2 (5 bases). Germline CDR1 is DFQATT and CDR2 is SNEGSKA (reference sequence). CDR3 length equals 12 residues. V gave up 7 bases and J gave up 7 bases, with 13 bases separating them. CDR3 bases: TGCAGTGTTCGGGAACCGAACGGGGAGCTGTTTTTT. Translating it yields CSVREPNGELFF.

The chain carries TRBV6-2 or TRBV6-3 and TRBJ2-5; tentatively, D is TRBD1 (6 bases). V lost 4 bases and J lost 5, with 14 bases in between. CDR3 size: 14 residues. CDR1 is MNHEY and CDR2 is SVGEGT in the germline V gene. As DNA, the CDR3 is TGTGCCAGCAGTTTTGGCAGGGGAGATGAGACCCAGTACTTC. This gives the protein CASSFGRGDETQYF.

This clonotype has just a few counts. The chain combines TRBV28 with TRBJ1-5, with D maybe TRBD1 (6 bases). CDR1 and CDR2 from the germline V gene are MDHEN and SYDVKM. V gave up 3 bases and J gave up 4 bases, with 13 bases separating them. This CDR3 comprises 15 residues. The CDR3 protein is CASSLSDRPNQPQHF. The CDR3 coding sequence is TGTGCCAGCAGTTTGTCCGACAGGCCAAATCAGCCCCAGCATTTT.

The CDR3 sequence is CASGGAGELFF. Here the CDR3 DNA reads TGTGCCAGCGGAGGGGCCGGGGAGCTGTTTTTT. This sequence joins TRBV2 and TRBJ2-2; a possible D gene is TRBD2 (6 bases). CDR1 and CDR2 (germline): SNHLY, FYNNEI. The CDR3 has 11 amino acids. V lost 8 bases and J 6 bases, leaving 7 bases between the germline ends. The full variable domain, in which reference TRBV2 and TRBJ2-2 provide the parts outside the CDR3, is EPEVTQTPSHQVTQMGQEVILRCVPISNHLYFYWYRQILGQKVEFLVSFYNNEISEKSEIFDDQFSVERPDGSNFTLKIRSTKLEDSAMYFCASGGAGELFFGEGSRLTVL.

CDR3 sequence: CASIRTHRADETQYF. In DNA form, the CDR3 reads TGTGCCAGTATCCGGACACATAGGGCGGACGAGACCCAGTACTTC. This rearrangement joins TRBV19 to TRBJ2-5; a possible D gene is TRBD1 (5 bases). Deletions cut 7 bases from V and 5 bases from J, with 20 bases between. There are 15 residues in the CDR3. Germline assignment: CDR1 LNHDA and CDR2 SQIVND (reference sequence).

This clonotype appeared a few times. The CDR3 reads CASRQGQANQPQHF. The CDR3 DNA reads as TGTGCCAGCAGGCAGGGACAGGCGAATCAGCCCCAGCATTTT. The chain links TRBV28 to TRBJ1-5; 8 bases align to TRBD1. The CDR3 is 14 residues long. CDR1 and CDR2 from the germline V gene are MDHEN and SYDVKM. Germline trimming cut 6 bases from V and 4 bases from J; bases unmatched to any gene: 5.

The chain carries TRBV7-9 and TRBJ2-7; 14 bases agree with TRBD2. The CDR3 length is 14 residues. The ends lost 8 bases at V and 6 bases at J; junction bases unmatched: 6. In germline, CDR1 is SEHNR, CDR2 FQNEAQ (reference sequence). The CDR3 nucleotides are TGTGCCAGCGGGACTAGCGGGAGATGGGGCGAGCAGTACGTC. Translation gives CASGTSGRWGEQYV.

This chain joins TRBV4-1 and TRBJ1-3; D is uncertain. The CDR3 extends over 14 amino acids. The V end lost 3 bases, the J end lost 2 bases, and 8 bases lay between the germline ends. Looked up from germline, CDR1 is MGHRA and CDR2 is YSYEKL. This CDR3 is CASSHIGPGNTIYF. The CDR3 nucleotides read TGCGCCAGCAGCCATATCGGACCTGGAAACACCATATATTTT.

CDR3 in amino acids: CASSVSLAGGPRSYEQYV. The CDR3 DNA follows: TGTGCCAGCAGCGTCTCACTAGCGGGAGGGCCCCGCTCCTACGAGCAGTACGTC. The chain recombines TRBV28 with TRBJ2-7; 13 bases are a match to TRBD2. Germline values: CDR1 MDHEN, CDR2 SYDVKM. CDR3 size: 18 residues. With 6 bases clipped from V and 0 bases from J, the junction kept 11 bases outside the gene matches.

CDR3 DNA sequence: TGTGCCAGCAGCTTAAATTTGGGAGCGACAGATACGCAGTATTTT. Translating gives CASSLNLGATDTQYF. The chain links TRBV7-4 to TRBJ2-3, with a weak D call TRBD2 (5 bases). The CDR3 is 15 residues long. Germline-derived CDR1 and CDR2 are SGHVT and SQSDAQ. V was shortened by 2 bases and J by 3 bases, with 12 bases between the two germline ends.

The chain is built from TRBV4-3 and TRBJ1-3, with TRBD1 identical over 9 bases. The CDR3 sequence is 17 residues long. J gave up 5 bases and V 1 base, and 9 bases lay outside the gene matches. Germline V gives CDR1 LGHNA, CDR2 YSLEER. Written as DNA, the CDR3 is TGCGCCAGCAGCCAAGGTTACGGACAGGGGAGTCGAAACACCATATATTTT. This encodes CASSQGYGQGSRNTIYF.

The chain is built from TRBV6-6 and TRBJ1-5, with 10 bases identical to TRBD1. The J segment lost 2 bases and the V segment lost 0 bases, leaving 1 base of the junction unmatched. This CDR3 comprises 16 residues. The germline CDR1 and CDR2 sequences are MNHNY and SVGAGI (reference sequence). The CDR3 is CASSYSGTGGNQPQHF. CDR3 sequence (DNA): TGTGCCAGCAGTTACTCCGGGACAGGGGGCAATCAGCCCCAGCATTTT.

This rearrangement joins TRBV7-2 to TRBJ2-3; TRBD2 agrees at 14 bases. This CDR3 has 16 residues. Germline loops: CDR1 SGHTA, CDR2 FQGNSA. V lost 3 bases to trimming and J lost 3 bases; unmatched junction nucleotides: 2. This CDR3 is CASSLTSGRGTDTQYF. Here the CDR3 DNA reads TGTGCCAGCAGCTTGACTAGCGGGAGGGGAACAGATACGCAGTATTTT.

Points on this clonotype: This may arise from a read error, as a much more abundant clone is one base away. This chain joins TRBV7-2 and TRBJ1-3, with a weak D call TRBD1 (6 bases). The CDR3 contains 17 residues. Per the germline V gene, CDR1 is SGHTA and CDR2 is FQGNSA. The CDR3 loop reads CDSSLGGRAFSGNTIYF. The CDR3 region has the DNA TGTGACAGCAGCTTAGGGGGGAGGGCCTTCTCTGGAAACACCATATATTTT.

V gene TRBV20-1 combines with J gene TRBJ1-3; TRBD1 matches at 7 bases. CDR3 size: 16 residues. The trim removed 0 bases at V and 4 bases at J, leaving 9 bases unmatched. The germline V gene has CDR1 DFQATT and CDR2 SNEGSKA (reference sequence). The CDR3 here is CSARDTLRDRGNTIYF. CDR3 nucleotide sequence: TGCAGTGCTAGAGATACGCTCCGGGACAGAGGAAACACCATATATTTT.

This clonotype was detected only a few times. V usage is TRBV6-4 and J usage is TRBJ2-3; 8 bases are a match to TRBD2. The germline CDR1 and CDR2 sequences are MRHNA and SNTAGT. The CDR3 length is 15 residues. V lost 8 bases and J lost 5; bases outside the gene matches: 12. CDR3: CASSPSGGGVDTQYF. DNA of the CDR3: TGTGCCAGCTCCCCTTCGGGAGGGGGAGTAGATACGCAGTATTTT.

Here the CDR3 DNA reads TGTGCCAGCAGTTCGGCCATACCCCACGGACTAGCGGGAGGGTACGAGCAGTACGTC. Encoded protein: CASSSAIPHGLAGGYEQYV. The V gene is TRBV27, the J gene TRBJ2-7; 15 bases line up with TRBD2. CDR1 MNHEY and CDR2 SMNVEV come from the germline V gene (reference sequence). This CDR3 spans 19 amino acids. With V trimmed by 4 bases and J by 4 bases, 14 bases remained unmatched.

This clonotype was picked up many times. The chain carries TRBV7-2 and TRBJ1-2, with D possibly being TRBD1 (5 bases). V was cut by 0 bases and J by 8 bases, with 10 bases left in between. Germline assignment: CDR1 SGHTA and CDR2 FQGNSA. The CDR3 has 13 residues. CDR3 nucleotide sequence: TGTGCCAGCAGCTTAGCTGCAGGGAACGGCTACACCTTC. Protein sequence: CASSLAAGNGYTF.

V and J are TRBV2 and TRBJ2-2; TRBD2 agrees at 11 bases. V was pared by 1 base and J by 2 bases, with 6 bases of the junction left unmatched. The CDR3 runs to 18 residues. Germline-derived CDR1 and CDR2 are SNHLY and FYNNEI. The CDR3 DNA is TGTGCCAGCAGTGAAGAGTGGCTAGCGGGAGGAAACACCGGGGAGCTGTTTTTT. This translates into CASSEEWLAGGNTGELFF.